What follows are 25 T cell receptor beta chains derived from one specimen sequenced in a study of blood T cell repertoires in COVID-19. The protocol was immunoSEQ multiplex PCR, while the TCRdb copy is restricted to in-frame clones and leaves out a portion. The top ten clones hold roughly 4.9% of a sample with 100,000 to 150,000 clones, about 82% of them seen once. Sequencing was performed on peripheral blood. Receptors were obtained from a human donor in a cohort sampled during active COVID-19.

This chain joins TRBV27 and TRBJ1-5; D remains unclear. Per the germline V gene, CDR1 is MNHEY and CDR2 is SMNVEV (reference sequence). This CDR3 is built from 14 residues. V shed 0 bases and J shed 7 bases, with 10 bases lying between them. CDR3 coding DNA: TGTGCCAGCAGTTTATCTAGCTCCCGGCAGCCCCAGCATTTT. It yields the protein CASSLSSSRQPQHF.

This clone was recorded only once. CDR3 sequence reads: CASSPTGIQPQHF. The CDR3, as DNA: TGTGCCAGCAGTCCCACAGGGATTCAGCCCCAGCATTTT. This chain uses TRBV27 with TRBJ1-5; D might be TRBD1 (6 bases). The CDR3 loop spans 13 amino acids. Looked up from germline, CDR1 is MNHEY and CDR2 is SMNVEV (reference sequence). The V gene lost 5 bases and the J gene lost 6 bases, with 11 bases spanning the gap.

The chain joins TRBV5-5 to TRBJ2-7, with D unclear. The CDR3 loop spans 15 amino acids. In germline, CDR1 is SGHKS, CDR2 YYEKEE (reference sequence). Trimming cost V 4 bases and J 3 bases, with 17 bases left between them. Written as DNA, the CDR3 is TGTGCCAGCAGCCCTCGACACCAACTGAACTACGAGCAGTACTTC. It translates to CASSPRHQLNYEQYF.

This clone was picked up a small number of times. The chain carries TRBV2 and TRBJ2-2, with a tentative D call TRBD2 (7 bases). CDR1 SNHLY and CDR2 FYNNEI come from the germline V gene. V lost 7 bases and J lost 1, with 22 bases in between. The CDR3 length is 18 residues. The CDR3 spells CASKSGGLDELNTGELFF. CDR3 DNA: TGTGCCAGCAAGTCCGGGGGGCTCGACGAACTGAACACCGGGGAGCTGTTTTTT. Filled out from reference TRBV2 and TRBJ2-2, the complete variable domain reads EPEVTQTPSHQVTQMGQEVILRCVPISNHLYFYWYRQILGQKVEFLVSFYNNEISEKSEIFDDQFSVERPDGSNFTLKIRSTKLEDSAMYFCASKSGGLDELNTGELFFGEGSRLTVL.

The CDR3 sequence is CASSLVDLLRDRGTDTQYF. In DNA, the CDR3 is TGTGCCAGCAGCTTGGTGGATCTCCTCCGGGACAGGGGCACAGATACGCAGTATTTT. The V gene is TRBV11-2, the J gene TRBJ2-3, with 9 positions matching TRBD1. The CDR3 consists of 19 residues. CDR1 SGHAT and CDR2 FQNNGV come from the germline V gene. With V trimmed by 3 bases and J by 1 base, 14 bases remained unmatched.

The genes are TRBV24-1 and TRBJ2-1, with 7 nucleotides matching TRBD1. The V and J ends lost 4 bases and 8 bases, in that order; junction bases with no gene match: 4. The CDR3 sequence is 13 residues long. Per the germline V gene, CDR1 is KGHDR and CDR2 is SFDVKD. The CDR3 sequence: CATSDSRGHEQFF. DNA for the CDR3: TGTGCCACCAGTGACTCAAGGGGGCATGAGCAGTTCTTC.

The genes are TRBV13 and TRBJ2-2; D unclear. The CDR3 runs to 14 residues. CDR1 and CDR2 from the germline V gene are PRHDT and FYEKMQ (reference sequence). Trimming took off 5 bases at V and 6 bases at J, with 13 bases between the two ends. CDR3 region: CASSQLIIAGELFF. CDR3 sequence (DNA): TGTGCCAGCAGCCAACTCATCATAGCCGGGGAGCTGTTTTTT.

V gene TRBV7-3 combines with J gene TRBJ2-1; 10 positions match TRBD2. The CDR3 totals 19 residues. Germline CDR1 is SGHTA and CDR2 is FQGTGA. V dropped 7 bases and J dropped 5; count of bases not matched to a gene: 20. This chain's CDR3 is CASTRHPRAASGGNNEQFF. DNA for the CDR3: TGTGCCAGCACCCGGCACCCTCGAGCGGCTAGCGGGGGCAACAATGAGCAGTTCTTC. The full variable domain, rest sourced from reference TRBV7-3 and TRBJ2-1, is GAGVSQTPSNKVTEKGKYVELRCDPISGHTALYWYRQSLGQGPEFLIYFQGTGAADDSGLPNDRFFAVRPEGSVSTLKIQRTERGDSAVYLCASTRHPRAASGGNNEQFFGPGTRLTVL.

The chain carries TRBV6-5 and TRBJ2-5; D may be TRBD2 (5 bases). The V gene's germline CDR1 is MNHEY and CDR2 SVGAGI. The CDR3 contains 13 residues. V was trimmed by 6 bases and J by 2 bases, leaving 10 bases between them. The CDR3 sequence: CASRTQRQETQYF. CDR3 nucleotide sequence: TGTGCCAGCAGAACCCAGCGGCAAGAGACCCAGTACTTC.

This chain joins TRBV5-1 and TRBJ2-3; TRBD2 aligns across 9 bases. The CDR3 loop spans 18 amino acids. The V segment lost 3 bases and the J segment 1 base; nucleotides outside the gene matches: 12. The V gene's germline CDR1 is SGHRS and CDR2 YFSETQ. The CDR3 region is CASSSSYLRLAGTDTQYF. The CDR3 coding sequence is TGCGCCAGCAGCTCTTCATACTTAAGACTAGCGGGCACAGATACGCAGTATTTT.

The rearrangement links TRBV7-9 to TRBJ2-3, with TRBD2 matching 11 bases. CDR3 size: 15 residues. Trimming removed 2 bases from V and 4 bases from J; junction bases left unmatched: 2. The germline V gene has CDR1 SEHNR and CDR2 FQNEAQ (reference sequence). This chain's CDR3 is CASSLIAGGADTQYF. DNA for the CDR3: TGTGCCAGCAGCTTAATAGCGGGAGGGGCAGATACGCAGTATTTT.

A few counts support this clone. This chain connects TRBV27 to TRBJ2-7, with a tentative D call TRBD1 (6 bases). This CDR3 has 12 amino acids. Per germline, CDR1 MNHEY and CDR2 SMNVEV (reference sequence). V was cut by 5 bases and J by 6 bases, with 11 bases left in between. The CDR3 loop reads CASSPGVPEQYF. The CDR3 coding sequence is TGTGCCAGCAGTCCAGGGGTTCCCGAGCAGTACTTC.

CDR3 nucleotide sequence: TGTGCCAGCAGCCTGCGGGGGGCAGGCCTCGATAATTCACCCCTCCACTTT. It yields the protein CASSLRGAGLDNSPLHF. The J gene is TRBJ1-6, the V gene TRBV7-2; D possibly corresponds to TRBD1 (6 bases). Trimming removed 5 bases at V and 5 bases at J, with 19 bases between. Germline CDR1 SGHTA, CDR2 FQGNSA. This CDR3 is 17 amino acids long.

The genes are TRBV5-4 and TRBJ2-7, with 10 bases matching TRBD2. CDR1 and CDR2 (germline): SGHNT, YYREEE (reference sequence). The CDR3 covers 18 residues. V lost 1 base and J lost 2; bases outside the gene matches: 12. DNA for the CDR3: TGTGCCAGCAGCTTGAGGACTAGCGGCACTCTCCGGACCTACGAGCAGTACTTC. It specifies CASSLRTSGTLRTYEQYF. Based on the CDR3 plus reference TRBV5-4 and TRBJ2-7, the full variable domain is ETGVTQSPTHLIKTRGQQVTLRCSSQSGHNTVSWYQQALGQGPQFIFQYYREEENGRGNFPPRFSGLQFPNYSSELNVNALELDDSALYLCASSLRTSGTLRTYEQYFGPGTRLTVT.

The rearrangement links TRBV5-5 to TRBJ2-2, with TRBD1 identical over 8 bases. The V gene's germline CDR1 is SGHKS and CDR2 YYEKEE (reference sequence). The CDR3 runs to 16 residues. Germline trimming cut 2 bases from V and 4 bases from J; bases unmatched to any gene: 7. The CDR3 sequence is CASSFKTGDPTGELFF. For the CDR3, the DNA is TGTGCCAGCAGCTTCAAGACAGGGGACCCCACCGGGGAGCTGTTTTTT.

This clone was observed a single time. The chain has TRBV27 and TRBJ2-3, with 8 bases aligning to TRBD2. V was pared by 4 bases and J by 4 bases, with 10 bases of the junction left unmatched. The CDR3 spans 16 residues. Germline V gene lookup returns CDR1 MNHEY and CDR2 SMNVEV (reference sequence). CDR3 DNA: TGTGCCAGCAGTTCAACCGGGACTAGGTTACCAGATACGCAGTATTTT. Translated, it gives CASSSTGTRLPDTQYF.

The chain has TRBV5-1 and TRBJ1-2; D may be TRBD1 (5 bases). The CDR3 is made up of 14 amino acids. V gave up 3 bases and J gave up 8 bases, with 17 bases separating them. The germline CDR1 and CDR2 sequences are SGHRS and YFSETQ. CDR3 DNA sequence: TGCGCCAGCAGCTCCACCGGGACTCAAAGCGGCTACACCTTC. Protein sequence: CASSSTGTQSGYTF.

The chain employs TRBV6-1 and TRBJ2-3; TRBD1 might be the D (6 bases). V gave up 2 bases and J gave up 2 bases, with 11 bases separating them. The germline gives CDR1 MNHNS, CDR2 SASEGT. The CDR3 loop spans 15 amino acids. The CDR3 DNA reads as TGTGCCAGCAGTGAACCCCGGGACAACACAGATACGCAGTATTTT. This codes for CASSEPRDNTDTQYF.

The rearrangement uses TRBV6-2 or TRBV6-3 and TRBJ1-2; possible D gene TRBD1, 6 bases. Between the trimmed V and J ends, which lost 5 bases and 2 bases, there was a span of 18 bases. CDR1 is MNHEY, CDR2 SVGEGT, per germline. The CDR3 runs to 16 residues. DNA of the CDR3: TGTGCCAGCAGTCCCCCCGCCCGGACAGTAAACTATGGCTACACCTTC. Its translation: CASSPPARTVNYGYTF.

The rearrangement uses TRBV6-5 and TRBJ1-2, with 7 bases lining up with TRBD1. CDR1 MNHEY and CDR2 SVGAGI come from the germline V gene. After removal of 6 bases from V and 3 bases from J, the junction contained 4 bases not matched to a gene. This CDR3 has 13 amino acids. The CDR3 loop is CASSRGQHYGYTF. The CDR3 DNA follows: TGTGCCAGCAGCAGGGGACAGCACTATGGCTACACCTTC.

This chain joins TRBV5-5 and TRBJ1-2; D gene unclear. This CDR3 is built from 13 residues. V was shortened by 1 base and J by 1 base, with 5 bases between the two germline ends. Germline V gene sequence: CDR1 SGHKS, CDR2 YYEKEE (reference sequence). CDR3: CASSLQDNYGYTF. The CDR3 DNA reads TGTGCCAGCAGCTTGCAGGATAACTATGGCTACACCTTC.

The V gene is TRBV30, the J gene TRBJ1-1; 7 bases agree with TRBD1. V trimming: 3 bases; J trimming: 3 bases; junction bases outside the gene matches: 4. This CDR3 contains 13 residues. The germline CDR1 and CDR2 sequences are GTSNPN and SVGIG (reference sequence). For the CDR3, the DNA is TGTGCCTGGAGCGGACAGGCGGACACTGAAGCTTTCTTT. Translating gives CAWSGQADTEAFF.

The chain recombines TRBV27 with TRBJ2-7; D is possibly TRBD1 (5 bases). This CDR3 contains 17 residues. V shed 6 bases and J shed 4 bases, with 25 bases lying between them. From germline, CDR1 is MNHEY and CDR2 SMNVEV (reference sequence). The CDR3 sequence is CASRRNLDQGPRYEQYF. As DNA, the CDR3 is TGTGCCAGCAGACGGAACCTGGACCAGGGCCCTCGGTACGAGCAGTACTTC.

Only one count was recorded for this clone. This chain uses TRBV10-3 with TRBJ1-1; a possible D gene is TRBD1 (5 bases). V was pared by 8 bases and J by 0 bases, with 13 bases between. CDR3 length: 14 residues. CDR1 and CDR2 (germline): ENHRY, SYGVKD. The CDR3 is CAIRQSTVNTEAFF. The CDR3 DNA follows: TGTGCCATCCGACAGTCAACCGTGAACACTGAAGCTTTCTTT.

This clone was picked up a small number of times. V usage is TRBV5-5 and J usage is TRBJ2-7, with D possibly TRBD1 on 6 matching bases. CDR1 and CDR2 (germline): SGHKS, YYEKEE (reference sequence). CDR3 length: 15 amino acids. Trimming removed 3 bases from V and 3 bases from J, with 16 bases in between. DNA of the CDR3: TGTGCCAGCAGCTCATACCGGGACACCAACTACGAGCAGTACTTC. Translating it yields CASSSYRDTNYEQYF.